This T cell receptor (beta chain) comes out of a study of OX40 agonist ivuxolimab in advanced cancers. Study at large: Aged roughly 20 to 85 with a mean of approximately 57 years, they were about 83% male. Allowance was made for prior anti-PD-1, anti-PD-L1 or anti-CTLA-4 therapy, and 35% to 40% had some.

Study observations and caveats: Researchers report that CD8+ T cells had, on average, more expanded clones than CD4+. In the expanded peripheral T cells, antigen specificity was never determined.

Method: immunoSEQ multiplex PCR; TCRdb's copy keeps in-frame clones and lacks some. The sample has 80,000 to 95,000 clones, 90% to 95% seen once. In regard to this clone: The antigen is unknown.

After removal of 8 bases from V and 6 bases from J, the junction contained 9 bases not matched to a gene. CDR3 size: 13 residues. The germline gives CDR1 MNHEY, CDR2 SVGAGI. The chain recombines TRBV6-5 with TRBJ2-5; 7 bases match TRBD1. The sequence came from an adult with an advanced solid tumor such as melanoma, head and neck, liver or kidney cancer. The sequencing used CD4+ or CD8+ T cells sorted from blood, collected in a trial of the OX40 agonist ivuxolimab. CDR3 DNA sequence: TGTGCCAGCGCAGGGGGTTCTGGGCAGACCCAGTACTTC. It specifies CASAGGSGQTQYF.